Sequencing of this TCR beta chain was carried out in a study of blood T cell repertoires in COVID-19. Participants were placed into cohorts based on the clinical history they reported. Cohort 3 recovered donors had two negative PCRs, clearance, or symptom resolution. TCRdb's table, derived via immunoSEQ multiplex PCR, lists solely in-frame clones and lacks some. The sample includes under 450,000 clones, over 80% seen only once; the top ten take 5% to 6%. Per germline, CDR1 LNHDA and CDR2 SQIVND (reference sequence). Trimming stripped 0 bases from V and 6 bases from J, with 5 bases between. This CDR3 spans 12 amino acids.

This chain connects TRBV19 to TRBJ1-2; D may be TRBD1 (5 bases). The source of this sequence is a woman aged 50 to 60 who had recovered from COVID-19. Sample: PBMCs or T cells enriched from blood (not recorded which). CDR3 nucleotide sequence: TGTGCCAGTAGTATAGAAGGGGATGGCTACACCTTC. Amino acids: CASSIEGDGYTF.